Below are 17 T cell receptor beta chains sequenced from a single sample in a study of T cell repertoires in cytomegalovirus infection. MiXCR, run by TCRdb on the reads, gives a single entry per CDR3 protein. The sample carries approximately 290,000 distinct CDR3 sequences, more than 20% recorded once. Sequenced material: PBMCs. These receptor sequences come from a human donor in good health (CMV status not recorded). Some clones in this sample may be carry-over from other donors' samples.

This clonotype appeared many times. The CDR3: CASRPSRGWMAEAFF. The CDR3 nucleotides read TGTGCCAGCAGACCTTCAAGAGGGTGGATGGCTGAAGCTTTCTTT. The V call is TRBV28, the J call TRBJ1-1, with D hard to call. Germline V gene data show CDR1 as MDHEN and CDR2 as SYDVKM. Trimming removed 6 bases at V and 6 bases at J, with 20 bases between. The CDR3 is made up of 15 amino acids.

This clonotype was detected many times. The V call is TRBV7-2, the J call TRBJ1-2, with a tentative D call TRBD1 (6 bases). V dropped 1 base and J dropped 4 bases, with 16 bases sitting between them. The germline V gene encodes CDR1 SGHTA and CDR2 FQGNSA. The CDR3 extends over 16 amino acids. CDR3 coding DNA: TGTGCCAGCAGCTTAGGAGGGGGAGGCGGGCGCTATGGCTACACCTTC. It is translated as CASSLGGGGGRYGYTF. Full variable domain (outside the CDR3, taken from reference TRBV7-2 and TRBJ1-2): GAGVSQSPSNKVTEKGKDVELRCDPISGHTALYWYRQSLGQGLEFLIYFQGNSAPDKSGLPSDRFSAERTGGSVSTLTIQRTQQEDSAVYLCASSLGGGGGRYGYTFGSGTRLTVV.

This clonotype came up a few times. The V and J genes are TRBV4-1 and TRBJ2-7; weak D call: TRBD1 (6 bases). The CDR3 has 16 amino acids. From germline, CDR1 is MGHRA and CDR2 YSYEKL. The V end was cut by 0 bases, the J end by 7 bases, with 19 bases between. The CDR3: CASSQDLRGSAEEQYF. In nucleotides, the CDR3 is TGCGCCAGCAGCCAAGATCTCAGGGGCTCAGCCGAAGAGCAGTACTTC.

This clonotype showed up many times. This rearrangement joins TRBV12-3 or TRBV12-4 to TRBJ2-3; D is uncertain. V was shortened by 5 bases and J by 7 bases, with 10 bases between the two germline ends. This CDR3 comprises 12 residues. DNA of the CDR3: TGTGCCAGCAGTGTCCAGAGGAATACGCAGTATTTT. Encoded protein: CASSVQRNTQYF.

The CDR3 loop reads CATSGQGQAGVRPFYYNEQFF. Here the CDR3 DNA reads TGCGCCACCTCTGGACAGGGGCAAGCGGGAGTTCGACCCTTTTACTACAATGAGCAGTTCTTC. The chain uses TRBV4-3 and TRBJ2-1; tentative D call: TRBD1 (9 bases). Trimming removed 10 bases from V and 3 bases from J, with 37 bases in between. There are 21 residues in the CDR3. Per germline, CDR1 LGHNA and CDR2 YSLEER.

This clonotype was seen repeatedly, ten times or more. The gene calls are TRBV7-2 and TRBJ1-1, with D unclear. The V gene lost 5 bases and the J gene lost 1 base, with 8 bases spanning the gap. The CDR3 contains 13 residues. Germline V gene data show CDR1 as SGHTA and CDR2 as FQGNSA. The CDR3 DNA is TGTGCCAGCAGCCACCCACAGAACACTGAAGCTTTCTTT. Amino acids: CASSHPQNTEAFF.

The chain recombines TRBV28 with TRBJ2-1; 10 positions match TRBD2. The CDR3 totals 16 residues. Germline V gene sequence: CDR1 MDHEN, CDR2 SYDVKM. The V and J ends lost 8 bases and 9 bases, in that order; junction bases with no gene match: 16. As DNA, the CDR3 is TGTGCCAGCGGACTAGCGGAACGTCGGTCGAGAATTGAGCAGTTCTTC. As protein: CASGLAERRSRIEQFF.

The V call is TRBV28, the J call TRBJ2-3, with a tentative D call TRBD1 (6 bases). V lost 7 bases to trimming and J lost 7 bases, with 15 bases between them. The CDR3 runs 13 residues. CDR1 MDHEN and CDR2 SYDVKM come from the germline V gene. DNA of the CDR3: TGTGCCAGCACAGAGGGGGATTTGAATACGCAGTATTTT. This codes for CASTEGDLNTQYF.

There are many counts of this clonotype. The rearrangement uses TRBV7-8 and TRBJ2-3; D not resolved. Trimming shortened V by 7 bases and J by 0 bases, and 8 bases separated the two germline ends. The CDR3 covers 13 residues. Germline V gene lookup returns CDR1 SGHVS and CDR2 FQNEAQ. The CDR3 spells CASTSTSTDTQYF. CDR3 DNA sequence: TGTGCCAGCACGAGTACTAGCACAGATACGCAGTATTTT. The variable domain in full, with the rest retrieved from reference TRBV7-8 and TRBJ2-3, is GAGVSQSPRYKVAKRGQDVALRCDPISGHVSLFWYQQALGQGPEFLTYFQNEAQLDKSGLPSDRFFAERPEGSVSTLKIQRTQQEDSAVYLCASTSTSTDTQYFGPGTRLTVL.

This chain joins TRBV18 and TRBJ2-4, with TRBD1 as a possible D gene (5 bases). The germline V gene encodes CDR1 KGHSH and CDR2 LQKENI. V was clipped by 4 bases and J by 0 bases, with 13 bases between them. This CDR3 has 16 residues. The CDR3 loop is CASSLLPTGAKNIQYF. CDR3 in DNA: TGTGCCAGCTCACTTCTCCCAACAGGAGCCAAAAACATTCAGTACTTC.

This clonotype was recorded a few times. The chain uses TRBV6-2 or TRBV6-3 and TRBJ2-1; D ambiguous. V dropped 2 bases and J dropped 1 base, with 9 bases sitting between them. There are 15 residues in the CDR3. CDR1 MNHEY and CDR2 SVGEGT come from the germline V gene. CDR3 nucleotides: TGTGCCAGCAGTTACGAGTTAACGTCCTACAATGAGCAGTTCTTC. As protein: CASSYELTSYNEQFF.

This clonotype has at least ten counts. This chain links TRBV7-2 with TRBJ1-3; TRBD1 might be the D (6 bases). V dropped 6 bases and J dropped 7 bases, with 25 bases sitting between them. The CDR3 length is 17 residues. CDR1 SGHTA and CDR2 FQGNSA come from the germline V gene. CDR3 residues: CASSQSFHAQGKNTIYF. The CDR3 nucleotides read TGTGCCAGCAGTCAAAGTTTCCACGCTCAGGGGAAGAACACCATATATTTT.

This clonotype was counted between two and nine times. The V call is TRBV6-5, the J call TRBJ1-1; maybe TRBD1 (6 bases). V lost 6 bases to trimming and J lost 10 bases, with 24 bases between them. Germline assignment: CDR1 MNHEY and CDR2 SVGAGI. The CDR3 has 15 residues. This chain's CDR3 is CASSSLTGAFSGAFF. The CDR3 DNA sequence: TGTGCCAGCAGCTCGCTAACGGGGGCGTTTTCTGGAGCTTTCTTT.

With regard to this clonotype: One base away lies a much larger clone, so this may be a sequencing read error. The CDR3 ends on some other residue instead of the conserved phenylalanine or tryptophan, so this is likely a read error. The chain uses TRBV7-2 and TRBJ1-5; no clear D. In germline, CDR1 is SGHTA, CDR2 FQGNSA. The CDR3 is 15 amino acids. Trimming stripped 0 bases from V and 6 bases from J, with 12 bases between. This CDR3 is CASSLARGIGQPQHL. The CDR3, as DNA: TGTGCCAGCAGCTTAGCGCGGGGTATAGGTCAGCCCCAGCATTTG.

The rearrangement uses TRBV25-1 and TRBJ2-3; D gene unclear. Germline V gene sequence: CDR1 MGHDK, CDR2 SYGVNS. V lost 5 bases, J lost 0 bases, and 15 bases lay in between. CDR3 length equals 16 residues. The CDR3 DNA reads TGTGCCAGCAGTAGTGGAGAATGGGCTAGCACAGATACGCAGTATTTT. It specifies CASSSGEWASTDTQYF.

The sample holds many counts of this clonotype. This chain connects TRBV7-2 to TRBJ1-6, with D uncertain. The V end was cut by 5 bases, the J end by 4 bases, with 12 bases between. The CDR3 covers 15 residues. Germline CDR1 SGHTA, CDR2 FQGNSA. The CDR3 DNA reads TGTGCCAGCAGCGCGAGGGTCCATTATAATTCACCCCTCCACTTT. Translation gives CASSARVHYNSPLHF.

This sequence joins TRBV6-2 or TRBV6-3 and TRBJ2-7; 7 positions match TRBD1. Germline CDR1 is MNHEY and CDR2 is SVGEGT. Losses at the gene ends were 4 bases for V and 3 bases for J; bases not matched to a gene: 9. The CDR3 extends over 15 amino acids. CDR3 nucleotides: TGTGCCAGCAGTTCCACGACAGGGTTGGGCTACGAGCAGTACTTC. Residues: CASSSTTGLGYEQYF.